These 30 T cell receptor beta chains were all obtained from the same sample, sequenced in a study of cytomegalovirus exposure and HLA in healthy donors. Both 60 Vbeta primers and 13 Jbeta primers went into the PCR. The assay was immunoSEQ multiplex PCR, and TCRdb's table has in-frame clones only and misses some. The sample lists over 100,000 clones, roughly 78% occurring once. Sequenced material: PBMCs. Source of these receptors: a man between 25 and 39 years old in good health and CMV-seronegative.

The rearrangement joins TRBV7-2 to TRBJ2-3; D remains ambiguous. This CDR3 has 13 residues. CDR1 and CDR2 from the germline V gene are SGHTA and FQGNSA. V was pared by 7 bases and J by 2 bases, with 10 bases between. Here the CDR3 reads CASNQVFTDTQYF. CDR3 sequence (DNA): TGTGCCAGCAATCAGGTTTTCACAGATACGCAGTATTTT.

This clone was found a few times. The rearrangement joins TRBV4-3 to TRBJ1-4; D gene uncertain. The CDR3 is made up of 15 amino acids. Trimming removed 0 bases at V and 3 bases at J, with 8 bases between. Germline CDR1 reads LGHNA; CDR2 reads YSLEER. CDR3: CASSQDETANEKLFF. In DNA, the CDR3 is TGCGCCAGCAGCCAAGATGAGACTGCTAATGAAAAACTGTTTTTT.

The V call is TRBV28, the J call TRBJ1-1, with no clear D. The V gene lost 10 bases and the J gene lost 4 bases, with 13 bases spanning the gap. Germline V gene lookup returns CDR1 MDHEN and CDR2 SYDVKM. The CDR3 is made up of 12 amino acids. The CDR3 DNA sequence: TGTGCCACCACAGTTTTTGGCACTGAAGCTTTCTTT. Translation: CATTVFGTEAFF.

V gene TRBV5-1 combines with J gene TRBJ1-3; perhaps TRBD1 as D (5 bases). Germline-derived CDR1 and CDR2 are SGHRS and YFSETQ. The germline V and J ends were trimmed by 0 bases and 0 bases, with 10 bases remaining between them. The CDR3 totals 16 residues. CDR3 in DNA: TGCGCCAGCAGCTTGGTGGGGCAGAGCTCTGGAAACACCATATATTTT. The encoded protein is CASSLVGQSSGNTIYF.

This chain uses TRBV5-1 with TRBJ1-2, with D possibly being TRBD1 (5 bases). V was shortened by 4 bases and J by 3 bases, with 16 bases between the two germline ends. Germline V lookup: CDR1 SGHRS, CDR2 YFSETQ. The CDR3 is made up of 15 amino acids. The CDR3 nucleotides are TGCGCCAGCAGCCGCGGGACGAATCCCGACTATGGCTACACCTTC. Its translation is CASSRGTNPDYGYTF.

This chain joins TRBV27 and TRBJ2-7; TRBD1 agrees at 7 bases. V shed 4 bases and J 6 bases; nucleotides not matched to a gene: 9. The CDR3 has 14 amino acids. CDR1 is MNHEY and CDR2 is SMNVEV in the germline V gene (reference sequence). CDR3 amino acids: CASSSWGRGTEQYF. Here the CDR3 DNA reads TGTGCCAGCAGTTCCTGGGGCAGGGGGACCGAGCAGTACTTC.

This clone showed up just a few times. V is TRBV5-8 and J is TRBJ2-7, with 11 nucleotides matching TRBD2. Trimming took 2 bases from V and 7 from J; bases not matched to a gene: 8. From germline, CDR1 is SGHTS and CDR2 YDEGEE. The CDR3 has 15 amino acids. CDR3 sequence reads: CASSFFSGGAEEQYF. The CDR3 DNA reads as TGTGCCAGCAGCTTCTTTAGCGGGGGGGCTGAAGAGCAGTACTTC.

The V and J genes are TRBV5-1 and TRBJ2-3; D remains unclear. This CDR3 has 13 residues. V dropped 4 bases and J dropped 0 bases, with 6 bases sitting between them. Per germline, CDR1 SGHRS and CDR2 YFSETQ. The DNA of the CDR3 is TGCGCCAGCAGCCGGTCGAGCACAGATACGCAGTATTTT. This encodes CASSRSSTDTQYF.

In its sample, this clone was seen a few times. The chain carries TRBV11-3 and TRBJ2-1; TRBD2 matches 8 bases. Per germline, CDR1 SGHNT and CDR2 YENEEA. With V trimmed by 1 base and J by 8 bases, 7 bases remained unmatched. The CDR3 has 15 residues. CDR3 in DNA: TGTGCCAGCAGCTTAGCTCGGGGGGGAGGGGATGAGCAGTTCTTC. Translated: CASSLARGGGDEQFF.

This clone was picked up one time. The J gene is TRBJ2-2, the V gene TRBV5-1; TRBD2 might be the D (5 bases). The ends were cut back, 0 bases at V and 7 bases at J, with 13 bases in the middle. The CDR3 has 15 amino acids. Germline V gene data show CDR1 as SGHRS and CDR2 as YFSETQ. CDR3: CASSLEAGVGGELFF. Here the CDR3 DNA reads TGCGCCAGCAGCTTGGAAGCCGGGGTTGGCGGGGAGCTGTTTTTT.

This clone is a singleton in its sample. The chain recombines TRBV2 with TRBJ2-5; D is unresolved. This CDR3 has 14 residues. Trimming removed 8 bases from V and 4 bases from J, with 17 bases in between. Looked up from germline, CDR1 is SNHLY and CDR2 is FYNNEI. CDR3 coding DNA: TGTGCCAGCGACCGTCACGGCGGTCTAGAGACCCAGTACTTC. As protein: CASDRHGGLETQYF.

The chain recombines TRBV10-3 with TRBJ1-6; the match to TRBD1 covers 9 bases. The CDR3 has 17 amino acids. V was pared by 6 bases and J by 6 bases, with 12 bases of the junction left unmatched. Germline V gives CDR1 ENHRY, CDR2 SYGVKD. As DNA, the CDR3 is TGTGCCATCAGCCCCGGGACAGGGATGGTGGGTAATTCACCCCTCCACTTT. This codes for CAISPGTGMVGNSPLHF.

The DNA of the CDR3 is TGTGCCAGCAGCACCGACAGGGGTGGCGAAAAACTGTTTTTT. Protein product: CASSTDRGGEKLFF. The chain carries TRBV7-9 and TRBJ1-4, with TRBD1 identical over 8 bases. CDR1 and CDR2 from the germline V gene are SEHNR and FQNEAQ (reference sequence). V lost 5 bases, J lost 8 bases, and 7 bases stayed unmatched. This CDR3 is 14 amino acids long.

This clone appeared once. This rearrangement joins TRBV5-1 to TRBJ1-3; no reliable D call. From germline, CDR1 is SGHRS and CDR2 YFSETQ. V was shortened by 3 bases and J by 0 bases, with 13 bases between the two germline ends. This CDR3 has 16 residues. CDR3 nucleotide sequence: TGCGCCAGCAGCTCCGGAGCAGCCACCTCTGGAAACACCATATATTTT. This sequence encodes CASSSGAATSGNTIYF.

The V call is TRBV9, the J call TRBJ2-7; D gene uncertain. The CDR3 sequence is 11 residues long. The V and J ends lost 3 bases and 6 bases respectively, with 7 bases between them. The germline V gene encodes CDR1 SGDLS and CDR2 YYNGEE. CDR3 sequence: CASSAGPEQYF. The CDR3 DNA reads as TGTGCCAGCAGCGCAGGCCCCGAGCAGTACTTC. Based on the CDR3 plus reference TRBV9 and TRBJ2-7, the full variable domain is DSGVTQTPKHLITATGQRVTLRCSPRSGDLSVYWYQQSLDQGLQFLIQYYNGEERAKGNILERFSAQQFPDLHSELNLSSLELGDSALYFCASSAGPEQYFGPGTRLTVT.

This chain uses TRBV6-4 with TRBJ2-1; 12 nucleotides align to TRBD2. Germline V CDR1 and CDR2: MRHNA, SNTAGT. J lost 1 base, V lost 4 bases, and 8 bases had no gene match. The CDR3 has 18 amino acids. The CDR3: CASSVRTSGTVSYNEQFF. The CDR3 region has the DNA TGTGCCAGCAGTGTGCGGACTAGCGGGACAGTTTCCTACAATGAGCAGTTCTTC.

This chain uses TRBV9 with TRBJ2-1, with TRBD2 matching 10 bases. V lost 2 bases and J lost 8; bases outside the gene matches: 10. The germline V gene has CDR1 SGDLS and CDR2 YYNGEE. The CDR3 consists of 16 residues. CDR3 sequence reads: CASSVILLAGTDEQFF. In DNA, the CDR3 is TGTGCCAGCAGCGTCATCCTACTAGCGGGGACGGATGAGCAGTTCTTC. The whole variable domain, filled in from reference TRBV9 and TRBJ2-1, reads DSGVTQTPKHLITATGQRVTLRCSPRSGDLSVYWYQQSLDQGLQFLIQYYNGEERAKGNILERFSAQQFPDLHSELNLSSLELGDSALYFCASSVILLAGTDEQFFGPGTRLTVL.

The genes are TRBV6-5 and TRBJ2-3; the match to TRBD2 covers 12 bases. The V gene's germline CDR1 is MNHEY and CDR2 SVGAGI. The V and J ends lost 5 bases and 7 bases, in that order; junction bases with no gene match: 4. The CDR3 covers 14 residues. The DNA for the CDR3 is TGTGCCAGCAGTCCTAGCGGGGGGGGACATACGCAGTATTTT. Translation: CASSPSGGGHTQYF.

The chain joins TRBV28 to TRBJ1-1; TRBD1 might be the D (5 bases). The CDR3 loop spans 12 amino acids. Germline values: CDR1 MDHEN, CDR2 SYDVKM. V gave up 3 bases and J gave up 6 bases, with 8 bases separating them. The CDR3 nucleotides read TGTGCCAGCAGTTTTTGGGGCGCTGAAGCTTTCTTT. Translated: CASSFWGAEAFF.

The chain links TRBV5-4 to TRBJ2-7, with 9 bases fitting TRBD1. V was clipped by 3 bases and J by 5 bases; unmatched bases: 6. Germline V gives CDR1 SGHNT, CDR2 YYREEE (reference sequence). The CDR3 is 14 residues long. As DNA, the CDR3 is TGTGCCAGCAGCTCGGGGGACAGGGTCCACGAGCAGTACTTC. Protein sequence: CASSSGDRVHEQYF.

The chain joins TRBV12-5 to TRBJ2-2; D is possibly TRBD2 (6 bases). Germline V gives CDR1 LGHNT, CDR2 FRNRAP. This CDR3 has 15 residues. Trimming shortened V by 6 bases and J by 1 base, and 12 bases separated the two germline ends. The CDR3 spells CASGTGLVNTGELFF. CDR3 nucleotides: TGTGCTAGTGGGACGGGACTCGTGAACACCGGGGAGCTGTTTTTT.

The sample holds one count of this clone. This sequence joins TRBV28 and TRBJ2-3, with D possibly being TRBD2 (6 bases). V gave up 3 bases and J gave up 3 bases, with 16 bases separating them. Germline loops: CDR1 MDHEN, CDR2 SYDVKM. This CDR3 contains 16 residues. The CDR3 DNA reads TGTGCCAGCAGTTTCAAGGAACGGGACTTTACAGATACGCAGTATTTT. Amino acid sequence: CASSFKERDFTDTQYF.

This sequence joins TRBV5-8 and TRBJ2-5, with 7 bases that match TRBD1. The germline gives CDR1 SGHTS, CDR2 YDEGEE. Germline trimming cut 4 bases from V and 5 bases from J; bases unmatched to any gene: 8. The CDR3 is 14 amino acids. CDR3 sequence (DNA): TGTGCCAGCAGCCGCCGCACAGGGGCCGAGACCCAGTACTTC. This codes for CASSRRTGAETQYF.

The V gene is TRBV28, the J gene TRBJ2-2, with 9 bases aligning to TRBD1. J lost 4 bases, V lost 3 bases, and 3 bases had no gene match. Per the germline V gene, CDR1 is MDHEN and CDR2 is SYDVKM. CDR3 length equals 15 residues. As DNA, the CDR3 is TGTGCCAGCAGTTTCCGGGACAGGGTCACCGGGGAGCTGTTTTTT. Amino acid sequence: CASSFRDRVTGELFF.

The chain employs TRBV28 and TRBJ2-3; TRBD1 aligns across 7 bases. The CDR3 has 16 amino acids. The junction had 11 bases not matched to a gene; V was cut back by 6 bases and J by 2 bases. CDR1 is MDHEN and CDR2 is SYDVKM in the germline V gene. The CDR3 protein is CASRPDRETITDTQYF. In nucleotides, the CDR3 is TGTGCCAGCAGACCCGACAGGGAGACCATCACAGATACGCAGTATTTT.

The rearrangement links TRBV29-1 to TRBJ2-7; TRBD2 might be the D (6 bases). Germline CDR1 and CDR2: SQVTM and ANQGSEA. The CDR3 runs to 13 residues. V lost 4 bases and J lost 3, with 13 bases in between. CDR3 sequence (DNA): TGCAGCGTTGTGCGGGACGGGTACTACGAGCAGTACTTC. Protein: CSVVRDGYYEQYF.

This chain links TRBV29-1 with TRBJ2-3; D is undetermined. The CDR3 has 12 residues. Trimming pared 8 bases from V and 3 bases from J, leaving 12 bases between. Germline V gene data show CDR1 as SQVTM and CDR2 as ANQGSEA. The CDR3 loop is CSPKLGTDTQYF. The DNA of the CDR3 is TGCAGCCCGAAGCTCGGGACAGATACGCAGTATTTT.

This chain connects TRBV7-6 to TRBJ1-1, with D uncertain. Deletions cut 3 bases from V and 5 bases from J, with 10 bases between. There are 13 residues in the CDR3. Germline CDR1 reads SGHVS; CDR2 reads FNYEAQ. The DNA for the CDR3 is TGTGCCAGCAGCTTGACGCTCGGGACTGAAGCTTTCTTT. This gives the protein CASSLTLGTEAFF.

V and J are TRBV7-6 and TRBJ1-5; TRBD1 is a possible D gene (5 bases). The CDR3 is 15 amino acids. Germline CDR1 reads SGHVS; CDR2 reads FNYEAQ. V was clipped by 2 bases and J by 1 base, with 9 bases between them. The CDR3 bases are TGTGCCAGCAGCTTAACAGGCTTCAGCAATCAGCCCCAGCATTTT. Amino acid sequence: CASSLTGFSNQPQHF.

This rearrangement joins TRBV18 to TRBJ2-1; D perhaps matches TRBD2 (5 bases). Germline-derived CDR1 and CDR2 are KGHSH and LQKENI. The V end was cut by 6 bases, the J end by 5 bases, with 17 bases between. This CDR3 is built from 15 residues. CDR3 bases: TGTGCCAGCTCCCCTACCACGCGGGTTAACAATGAGCAGTTCTTC. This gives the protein CASSPTTRVNNEQFF.